These 8 T cell receptor beta chains came from one sample sequenced in a study of blood T cell repertoires in COVID-19. The data were produced by immunoSEQ multiplex PCR, yet TCRdb's version contains in-frame clones alone and is incomplete. In the table there are 140,000 to 150,000 clones, 84% of which are singletons. Sequenced sample: peripheral blood. Source of these receptors: a human donor in a cohort sampled during active COVID-19.

This chain uses TRBV7-3 with TRBJ2-2; 8 nucleotides agree with TRBD2. The germline gives CDR1 SGHTA, CDR2 FQGTGA. V gave up 5 bases and J gave up 7 bases; unmatched junction bases: 15. The CDR3 has 17 residues. The CDR3 here is CASSPASSGARSGELFF. CDR3 in DNA: TGTGCCAGCAGCCCCGCGAGTAGCGGGGCCCGCAGCGGGGAGCTGTTTTTT.

This clone was seen a single time. The rearrangement joins TRBV2 to TRBJ2-5, with 9 bases matching TRBD2. This CDR3 region has 14 residues. The ends lost 2 bases at V and 5 bases at J; junction bases unmatched: 3. Germline V gives CDR1 SNHLY, CDR2 FYNNEI. The CDR3 DNA follows: TGTGCCAGCAGTGAATTTCTAGCGGGGGAGACCCAGTACTTC. The encoded protein is CASSEFLAGETQYF.

This clone was seen a few times. This chain joins TRBV4-1 and TRBJ1-5; D is possibly TRBD1 (5 bases). This CDR3 is built from 13 residues. The germline CDR1 and CDR2 sequences are MGHRA and YSYEKL. Trimming shortened V by 3 bases and J by 7 bases, and 10 bases separated the two germline ends. CDR3 bases: TGCGCCAGCAGCCAGGTCCGGGGGCAGCCCCAGCATTTT. It encodes CASSQVRGQPQHF.

This rearrangement joins TRBV12-3 or TRBV12-4 to TRBJ2-1; D remains ambiguous. Trimming removed 1 base from V and 10 bases from J, with 11 bases in between. The CDR3 spans 13 residues. The CDR3 protein is CASSLDGSLEQFF. The DNA of the CDR3 is TGTGCCAGCAGTTTAGATGGTAGTCTGGAGCAGTTCTTC.

This clone was seen a single time. The chain joins TRBV2 to TRBJ2-3, with a weak D call TRBD2 (5 bases). The CDR3 consists of 13 residues. V lost 9 bases, J lost 3 bases, and 13 bases lay in between. Germline values: CDR1 SNHLY, CDR2 FYNNEI. The CDR3 nucleotides read TGTGCCAGTGGACTCCTCGTTACAGATACGCAGTATTTT. Translating gives CASGLLVTDTQYF.

This chain links TRBV27 with TRBJ2-1, with a possible D match to TRBD2 (7 bases). Germline V gives CDR1 MNHEY, CDR2 SMNVEV (reference sequence). V was pared by 5 bases and J by 14 bases, with 22 bases between. There are 14 residues in the CDR3. The CDR3, as DNA: TGTGCCAGCAGTCCCTCCCGCGTCGAGGGGGGGGAGTTCTTC. This encodes CASSPSRVEGGEFF.

The V gene is TRBV10-3, the J gene TRBJ2-4, with 10 bases fitting TRBD1. CDR1 is ENHRY and CDR2 is SYGVKD in the germline V gene. The CDR3 loop spans 14 amino acids. V lost 10 bases to trimming and J lost 2 bases; unmatched junction nucleotides: 5. The CDR3 reads CATGQGDSKNIQYF. The CDR3 DNA sequence: TGTGCCACCGGACAGGGGGATTCCAAAAACATTCAGTACTTC.

The chain is built from TRBV6-2 or TRBV6-3 and TRBJ2-1; 7 bases agree with TRBD2. V lost 2 bases and J lost 15; bases outside the gene matches: 7. Germline CDR1 and CDR2: MNHEY and SVGEGT. The CDR3 extends over 12 amino acids. The CDR3 here is CASSYDGLGRFF. Written as DNA, the CDR3 is TGTGCCAGCAGTTACGACGGACTAGGGCGGTTCTTC.